The present TCR beta chain was sequenced within a study of T cells after yellow fever vaccination. TCRdb reprocessed the 5' RACE reads via MiXCR and lists one record per CDR3 protein. The sample yields roughly 500,000 distinct CDR3 sequences, 15% to 20% seen once. V shed 4 bases and J shed 7 bases, with 7 bases lying between them. The CDR3 is made up of 12 amino acids. From germline, CDR1 is SGHDN and CDR2 FVKESK. The TCR was taken from a man younger than 40 who received the YFV17D yellow fever vaccine. Source: PBMCs, taken 15 days after the yellow fever booster vaccination. The chain carries TRBV14 and TRBJ2-2; D is undetermined. The CDR3 DNA reads TGTGCCAGCAGCCCCCAGGACGGGGAGCTGTTTTTT. Translating it yields CASSPQDGELFF.